The 20 T cell receptor beta chains below were found in one sample sequenced in a study of shared clonotypes between healthy human individuals. Generated by immunoSEQ multiplex PCR, the TCRdb table keeps only in-frame clones and is missing some. The sample includes over 400,000 clones, 81% of them seen just once. The sequencing input was PBMCs. Receptor source: a middle-aged woman in good health. Some clones in this sample may be carry-over from other donors' samples.

The chain links TRBV29-1 to TRBJ1-1, with D perhaps matching TRBD1 (5 bases). Deletions cut 7 bases from V and 1 base from J, with 13 bases between. The germline gives CDR1 SQVTM, CDR2 ANQGSEA. This CDR3 contains 13 residues. The CDR3 protein is CSAHVGGNTEAFF. In DNA, the CDR3 is TGCAGCGCCCATGTGGGGGGGAACACTGAAGCTTTCTTT.

This clone was observed a few times. This chain connects TRBV7-3 to TRBJ1-1, with D uncertain. The CDR3 has 13 residues. Deletions cut 3 bases from V and 1 base from J, with 6 bases between. Germline V gene sequence: CDR1 SGHTA, CDR2 FQGTGA. In DNA, the CDR3 is TGTGCCAGCAGCTTGGCAAGGAACACTGAAGCTTTCTTT. Translating gives CASSLARNTEAFF.

This clone was recorded many times. Other nucleotide sequences in the sample specify the same CDR3. The rearrangement joins TRBV28 to TRBJ2-7; tentative D call: TRBD1 (6 bases). The CDR3 is made up of 15 amino acids. V was cut by 7 bases and J by 4 bases, with 20 bases left in between. The germline V gene encodes CDR1 MDHEN and CDR2 SYDVKM. The CDR3 region is CASTPPAMTGYEQYF. In nucleotides, the CDR3 is TGTGCCAGCACCCCCCCCGCAATGACAGGATACGAGCAGTACTTC.

The chain recombines TRBV7-2 with TRBJ1-2; D is unclear. Germline-derived CDR1 and CDR2 are SGHTA and FQGNSA. The CDR3 has 14 residues. V was shortened by 5 bases and J by 0 bases, with 10 bases between the two germline ends. CDR3 amino acids: CASSPIDTNYGYTF. The CDR3 nucleotides read TGTGCCAGCAGCCCCATTGACACTAACTATGGCTACACCTTC.

The chain links TRBV10-2 to TRBJ2-2; the match to TRBD2 covers 8 bases. The J segment lost 6 bases and the V segment lost 7 bases, leaving 7 bases of the junction unmatched. Germline CDR1 WSHSY, CDR2 SAAADI. The CDR3 runs 14 residues. CDR3 in amino acids: CASNLGTSAGELFF. The CDR3, as DNA: TGCGCCAGCAATTTAGGGACTAGTGCCGGGGAGCTGTTTTTT.

Here the CDR3 DNA reads TGCGCCAGCCGCCAACCCTCGGGCACCGGGGAGCTGTTTTTT. Amino acids: CASRQPSGTGELFF. V is TRBV5-1 and J is TRBJ2-2; D not certain. V lost 7 bases and J lost 4, with 14 bases in between. The length of the CDR3 is 14 residues. Germline CDR1 is SGHRS and CDR2 is YFSETQ.

A remark on this clone: The same CDR3 also results from other DNA sequences found in this sample. This chain uses TRBV19 with TRBJ1-1; no definite D call. Germline assignment: CDR1 LNHDA and CDR2 SQIVND (reference sequence). V was trimmed by 3 bases and J by 2 bases, leaving 7 bases between them. The CDR3 extends over 13 amino acids. CDR3 sequence reads: CASSMGGNTEAFF. The CDR3 coding sequence is TGTGCCAGTAGTATGGGCGGTAACACTGAAGCTTTCTTT.

This chain uses TRBV29-1 with TRBJ2-7; TRBD1 might be the D (5 bases). The V gene lost 7 bases and the J gene lost 3 bases, with 13 bases spanning the gap. Germline V lookup: CDR1 SQVTM, CDR2 ANQGSEA. The CDR3 sequence is 12 residues long. The DNA of the CDR3 is TGCAGCGCCACGACAGTATACTACGAGCAGTACTTC. It encodes CSATTVYYEQYF.

Points on this clone: This sequence is one base from a far larger clone and is likely a read error. The V and J genes are TRBV6-5 and TRBJ1-5; no clear D. Germline loops: CDR1 MNHEY, CDR2 SVGAGI. The V end was cut by 4 bases, the J end by 1 base, with 5 bases between. The length of the CDR3 is 13 residues. The CDR3 loop reads CASSWESNQPQHF. In DNA form, the CDR3 reads TGTGCCAGCAGTTGGGAGAGCAATCAGCCCCAGCATTTT.

The chain recombines TRBV30 with TRBJ2-7; 9 bases map to TRBD1. The trim removed 2 bases at V and 3 bases at J, leaving 5 bases unmatched. This CDR3 contains 14 residues. CDR1 GTSNPN and CDR2 SVGIG come from the germline V gene (reference sequence). The CDR3 region is CAWSPGTGHYEQYF. Here the CDR3 DNA reads TGTGCCTGGAGTCCCGGGACAGGGCACTACGAGCAGTACTTC.

The V call is TRBV4-3, the J call TRBJ1-2; no clear D gene. V lost 1 base, J lost 2 bases, and 5 bases lay in between. The V gene's germline CDR1 is LGHNA and CDR2 YSLEER. The CDR3 runs 13 residues. For the CDR3, the DNA is TGCGCCAGCAGCCAAGTAGTGAACTATGGCTACACCTTC. It encodes CASSQVVNYGYTF.

The chain links TRBV10-2 to TRBJ2-1, with a weak D call TRBD1 (5 bases). Trimming pared 3 bases from V and 7 bases from J, leaving 7 bases between. This CDR3 is built from 12 residues. Germline CDR1 is WSHSY and CDR2 is SAAADI. This CDR3 reads CASSDPGNEQFF. Written as DNA, the CDR3 is TGCGCCAGCAGTGACCCAGGGAATGAGCAGTTCTTC.

Regarding this clone: It is likely a read error: a sequence one base away is far more abundant. This chain links TRBV5-8 with TRBJ1-2, with 8 bases lining up with TRBD1. CDR3 size: 14 residues. CDR1 is SGHTS and CDR2 is YDEGEE in the germline V gene. The ends lost 2 bases at V and 7 bases at J; junction bases unmatched: 7. The CDR3 loop is CASSLSRGLAGYTF. The CDR3 DNA reads TGTGCCAGCAGCTTAAGCAGGGGGCTGGCTGGCTACACCTTC.

The V call is TRBV9, the J call TRBJ2-2, with TRBD2 matching over 7 bases. The CDR3 runs 13 residues. V was pared by 6 bases and J by 8 bases, with 7 bases of the junction left unmatched. Looked up from germline, CDR1 is SGDLS and CDR2 is YYNGEE. CDR3 DNA sequence: TGTGCCAGCAACCCTAGCGGTGGGGGGGAGCTGTTTTTT. Translated, it gives CASNPSGGGELFF.

The V gene is TRBV4-1, the J gene TRBJ1-5; TRBD1 matches at 7 bases. Trimming at V came to 4 bases and at J to 2 bases, leaving 8 bases not matched to a gene. Germline CDR1 reads MGHRA; CDR2 reads YSYEKL. The CDR3 runs 16 residues. The CDR3 DNA sequence: TGCGCCAGCAGCCTACAGGGGCTTGAGGGCAATCAGCCCCAGCATTTT. Its translation is CASSLQGLEGNQPQHF.

This clone was detected only once. Within the sample, other DNA sequences also encode this same CDR3. V is TRBV29-1 and J is TRBJ1-1, with TRBD1 identical over 9 bases. Germline V gives CDR1 SQVTM, CDR2 ANQGSEA. CDR3 length equals 12 residues. V trimming: 5 bases; J trimming: 3 bases; junction bases outside the gene matches: 1. CDR3 amino acids: CSVRQGDTEAFF. CDR3 in DNA: TGCAGCGTTCGACAGGGGGACACTGAAGCTTTCTTT.

J is TRBJ2-3 and V is TRBV6-5; D may be TRBD2 (7 bases). Trimming shortened V by 7 bases and J by 2 bases, and 16 bases separated the two germline ends. The CDR3 loop spans 15 amino acids. Germline loops: CDR1 MNHEY, CDR2 SVGAGI. The DNA of the CDR3 is TGTGCCAGCAACTCAGGGGAGGGTTTCACAGATACGCAGTATTTT. Translated, it gives CASNSGEGFTDTQYF.

This clone has a handful of counts. The chain has TRBV7-8 and TRBJ2-2, with D possibly TRBD1 on 6 matching bases. Trimming removed 2 bases at V and 6 bases at J, with 13 bases between. CDR3 length: 15 amino acids. Per the germline V gene, CDR1 is SGHVS and CDR2 is FQNEAQ. The CDR3 DNA sequence: TGTGCCAGCAGCTTATCCCAGGGGTGGGCCGGGGAGCTGTTTTTT. Protein: CASSLSQGWAGELFF. Looking up the rest from reference TRBV7-8 and TRBJ2-2 gives the full variable domain: GAGVSQSPRYKVAKRGQDVALRCDPISGHVSLFWYQQALGQGPEFLTYFQNEAQLDKSGLPSDRFFAERPEGSVSTLKIQRTQQEDSAVYLCASSLSQGWAGELFFGEGSRLTVL.

To note about this clone: A read error is the likely source, as a far larger clone sits one nucleotide away. The chain uses TRBV11-2 and TRBJ2-5; D uncertain. Germline V gene data show CDR1 as SGHAT and CDR2 as FQNNGV. The CDR3 length is 11 residues. V was pared by 2 bases and J by 9 bases, with 7 bases between. CDR3 DNA: TGTGCCAGCAGCTTATCTGAGGCCCAGTACTTC. Protein product: CASSLSEAQYF.

V gene TRBV7-2 combines with J gene TRBJ2-6, with a possible D match to TRBD1 (6 bases). V lost 2 bases and J lost 2, with 7 bases in between. Germline values: CDR1 SGHTA, CDR2 FQGNSA. The CDR3 sequence is 15 residues long. The DNA for the CDR3 is TGTGCCAGCAGCTTATCAGGGGCTGGGGCCAACGTCCTGACTTTC. Translating it yields CASSLSGAGANVLTF.